This T cell receptor (beta chain) was identified during a study of blood T cell repertoires in COVID-19. Study background: Samples representing acute and convalescent COVID-19 were sourced from the United States, Italy and Spain. T cells, B-cell-depleted T cells, or PBMCs provided the cDNA or gDNA that served as material.

The Seattle patients joined while their infection was active and were tracked longitudinally afterward. Profiling relied on immunoSEQ multiplex PCR, and the TCRdb table lists in-frame clones only, not all of them. The sample records some 60,000 clones, 65% to 80% being singletons. The trim removed 7 bases at V and 7 bases at J, leaving 4 bases unmatched. CDR1 is MNHNY, CDR2 SVGAGI, per germline (reference sequence). CDR3 size: 14 residues. J is TRBJ2-7 and V is TRBV6-6; 16 bases are shared with TRBD2. The specimen was peripheral blood. This receptor was obtained from a man aged 30-40 years with COVID-19, enrolled during active disease. The CDR3 bases are TGTGCCAGCACAGGGACTAGCGGGAGGGGGGAGCAGTACTTC. This translates into CASTGTSGRGEQYF.